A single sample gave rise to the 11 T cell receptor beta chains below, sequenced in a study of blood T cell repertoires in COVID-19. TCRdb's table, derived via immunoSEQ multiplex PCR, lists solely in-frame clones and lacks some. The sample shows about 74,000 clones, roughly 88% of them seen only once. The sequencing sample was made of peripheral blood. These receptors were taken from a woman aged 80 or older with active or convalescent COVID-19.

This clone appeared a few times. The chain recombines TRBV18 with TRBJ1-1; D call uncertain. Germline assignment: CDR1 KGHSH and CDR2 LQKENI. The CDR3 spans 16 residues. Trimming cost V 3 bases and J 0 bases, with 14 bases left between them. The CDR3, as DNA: TGTGCCAGCTCACCGGGAGGCGGCCGCATGAACACTGAAGCTTTCTTT. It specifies CASSPGGGRMNTEAFF.

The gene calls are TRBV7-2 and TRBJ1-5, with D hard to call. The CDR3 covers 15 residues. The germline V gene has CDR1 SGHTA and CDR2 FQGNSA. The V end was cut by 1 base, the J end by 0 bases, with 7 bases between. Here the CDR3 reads CASSLETGSNQPQHF. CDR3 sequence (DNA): TGTGCCAGCAGCTTAGAGACTGGTAGCAATCAGCCCCAGCATTTT.

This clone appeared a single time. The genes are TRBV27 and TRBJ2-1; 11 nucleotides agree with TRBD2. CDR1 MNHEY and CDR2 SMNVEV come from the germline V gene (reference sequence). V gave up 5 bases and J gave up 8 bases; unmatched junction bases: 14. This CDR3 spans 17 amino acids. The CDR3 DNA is TGTGCCAGCAGTAGCGGGACTAGCGGCAGTTTTATAGATGAGCAGTTCTTC. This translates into CASSSGTSGSFIDEQFF.

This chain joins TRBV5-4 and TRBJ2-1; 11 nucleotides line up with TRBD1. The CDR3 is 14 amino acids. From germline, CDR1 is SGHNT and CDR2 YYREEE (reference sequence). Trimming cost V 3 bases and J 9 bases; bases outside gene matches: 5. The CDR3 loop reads CASSWDRGVGEQFF. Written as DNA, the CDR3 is TGTGCCAGCAGCTGGGACAGGGGGGTCGGTGAGCAGTTCTTC.

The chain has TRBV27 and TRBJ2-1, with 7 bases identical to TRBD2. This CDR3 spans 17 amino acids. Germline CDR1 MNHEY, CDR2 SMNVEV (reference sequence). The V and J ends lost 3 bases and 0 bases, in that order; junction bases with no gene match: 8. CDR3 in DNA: TGTGCCAGCAGTTTTTTGAGCGGGGCCAGCTCCTACAATGAGCAGTTCTTC. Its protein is CASSFLSGASSYNEQFF.

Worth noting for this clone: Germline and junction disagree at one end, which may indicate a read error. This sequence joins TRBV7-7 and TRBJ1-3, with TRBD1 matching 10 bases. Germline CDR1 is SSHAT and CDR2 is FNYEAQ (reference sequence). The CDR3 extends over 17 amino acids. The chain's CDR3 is CASSLARGQGTGNTIYF. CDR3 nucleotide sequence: TGTGCTAGCAGCTTAGCGCGGGGACAGGGGACGGGAAACACCATATATTTT.

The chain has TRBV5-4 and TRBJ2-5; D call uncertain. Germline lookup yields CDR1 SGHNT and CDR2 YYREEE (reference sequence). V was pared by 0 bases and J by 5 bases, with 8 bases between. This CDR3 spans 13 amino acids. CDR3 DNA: TGTGCCAGCAGCTTGGGACGCGGCGAGACCCAGTACTTC. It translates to CASSLGRGETQYF.

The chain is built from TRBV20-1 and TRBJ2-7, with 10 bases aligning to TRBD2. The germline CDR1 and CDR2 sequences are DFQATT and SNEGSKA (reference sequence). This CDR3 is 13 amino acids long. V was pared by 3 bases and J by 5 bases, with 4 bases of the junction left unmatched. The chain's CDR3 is CSASSSGSHEQYF. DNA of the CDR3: TGCAGTGCTAGTTCTAGCGGGAGCCACGAGCAGTACTTC.

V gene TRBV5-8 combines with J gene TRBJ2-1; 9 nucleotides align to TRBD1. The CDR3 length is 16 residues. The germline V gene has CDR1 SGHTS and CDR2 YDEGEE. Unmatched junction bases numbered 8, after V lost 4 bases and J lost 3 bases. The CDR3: CASSAYRGHSYNEQFF. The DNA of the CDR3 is TGTGCCAGCAGCGCCTACAGGGGGCATAGCTACAATGAGCAGTTCTTC.

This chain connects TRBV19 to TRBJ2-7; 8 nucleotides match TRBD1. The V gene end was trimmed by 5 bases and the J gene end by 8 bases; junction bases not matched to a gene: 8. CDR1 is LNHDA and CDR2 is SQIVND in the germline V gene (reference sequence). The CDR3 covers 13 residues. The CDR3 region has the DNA TGTGCCAGTAGTCTTAACCAGGGGGCCAAGCAGTACTTC. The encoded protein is CASSLNQGAKQYF.

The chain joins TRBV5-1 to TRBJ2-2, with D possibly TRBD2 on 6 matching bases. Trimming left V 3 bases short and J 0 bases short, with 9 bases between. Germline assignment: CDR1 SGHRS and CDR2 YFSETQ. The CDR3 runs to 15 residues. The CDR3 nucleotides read TGCGCCAGCAGCTCCGGGACTCCGAACACCGGGGAGCTGTTTTTT. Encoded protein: CASSSGTPNTGELFF.